The present entry profiles one TCR beta chain with its context. Antigen unknown. Possible read error: a much larger clone is one base away. RNA transcripts were the template for amplifying TCR beta CDR3 regions. First-round RT-PCR of the TCR CDR3 relied on the HTBI primer set. TCRdb reanalysed the multiplex PCR reads using MiXCR and keeps one entry per CDR3 protein. Of about 840,000 distinct CDR3 sequences in the sample, 38% are singletons; the top ten hold over 8%. The data belong to a study of T cells in Graves' hyperthyroidism and ophthalmopathy. Overall study results and limits: Researchers report that a 13 V-J model separated ophthalmopathy from stable hyperthyroidism.

The study enrolled patients aged 18 to 65 with newly diagnosed hyperthyroidism of under 2 months' duration. Pregnant or lactating patients were excluded, as were those with uncontrolled infection or other autoimmune disease. This sequence was found in a young man with Graves' hyperthyroidism. Source material: blood.

The CDR3 DNA is TGTGCCAGCAGTGAAAGGTGGCCGTACCCTGAAAAACTGTTTTTT. Translating gives CASSERWPYPEKLFF. The V gene is TRBV2, the J gene TRBJ1-4; no firm D call. The CDR3 is 15 residues long. V was clipped by 2 bases and J by 7 bases, with 14 bases between them. In germline, CDR1 is SNHLY, CDR2 FYNNEI. Filled out from reference TRBV2 and TRBJ1-4, the complete variable domain reads EPEVTQTPSHQVTQMGQEVILRCVPISNHLYFYWYRQILGQKVEFLVSFYNNEISEKSEIFDDQFSVERPDGSNFTLKIRSTKLEDSAMYFCASSERWPYPEKLFFGSGTQLSVL.